The source of this T cell receptor beta chain is a study of control samples from healthy donors and cancer patients. The assay was immunoSEQ multiplex PCR, and TCRdb's table has in-frame clones only and misses some. The data hold some 87,000 clones, with 70% to 85% observed a single time. Germline CDR1 is KGHSH and CDR2 is LQKENI. V was cut by 3 bases and J by 2 bases, with 7 bases left in between. The CDR3 sequence is 14 residues long. Source material: PBMCs. The receptor's source is a man between 60 and 70 years old with head and neck cancer. V usage is TRBV18 and J usage is TRBJ1-4, with no clear D. CDR3 DNA: TGTGCCAGCTCACCGGTACAGACTAATGAAAAACTGTTTTTT. This translates into CASSPVQTNEKLFF.